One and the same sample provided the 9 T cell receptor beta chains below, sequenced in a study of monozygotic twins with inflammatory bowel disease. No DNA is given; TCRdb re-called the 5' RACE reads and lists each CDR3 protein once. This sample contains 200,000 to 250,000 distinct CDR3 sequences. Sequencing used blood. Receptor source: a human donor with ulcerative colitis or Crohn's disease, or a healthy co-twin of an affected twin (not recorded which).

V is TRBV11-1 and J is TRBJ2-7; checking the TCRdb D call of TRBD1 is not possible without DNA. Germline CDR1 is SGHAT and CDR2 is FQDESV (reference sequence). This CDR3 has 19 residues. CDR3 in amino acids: CASSFARYRTGLLRDEQYF.

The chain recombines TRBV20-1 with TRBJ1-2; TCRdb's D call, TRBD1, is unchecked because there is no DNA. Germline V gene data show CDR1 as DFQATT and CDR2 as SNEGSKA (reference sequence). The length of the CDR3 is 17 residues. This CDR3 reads CSARGGGQGLLGYGYTF.

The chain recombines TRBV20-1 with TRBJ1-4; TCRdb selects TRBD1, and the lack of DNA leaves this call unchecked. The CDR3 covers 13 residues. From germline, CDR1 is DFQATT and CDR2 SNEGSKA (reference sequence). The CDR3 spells CSARDSLNEKLFF.

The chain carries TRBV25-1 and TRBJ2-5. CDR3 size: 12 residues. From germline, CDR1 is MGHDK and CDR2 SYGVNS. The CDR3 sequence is CASSEALETQYF.

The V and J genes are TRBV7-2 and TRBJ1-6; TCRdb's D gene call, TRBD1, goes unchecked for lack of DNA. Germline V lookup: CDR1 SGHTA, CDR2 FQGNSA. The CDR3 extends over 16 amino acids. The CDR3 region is CASSHRGRGDYSPLHF.

The CDR3 protein is CASSLKNLETQYF. The V call is TRBV5-1, the J call TRBJ2-5. The germline CDR1 and CDR2 sequences are SGHRS and YFSETQ. The CDR3 has 13 residues. Combining the CDR3 with reference TRBV5-1 and TRBJ2-5 gives the whole variable domain KAGVTQTPRYLIKTRGQQVTLSCSPISGHRSVSWYQQTPGQGLQFLFEYFSETQRNKGNFPGRFSGRQFSNSRSEMNVSTLELGDSALYLCASSLKNLETQYFGPGTRLLVL.

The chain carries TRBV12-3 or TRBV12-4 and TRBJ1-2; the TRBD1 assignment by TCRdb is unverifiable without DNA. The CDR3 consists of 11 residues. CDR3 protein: CASSRGGGYTF.

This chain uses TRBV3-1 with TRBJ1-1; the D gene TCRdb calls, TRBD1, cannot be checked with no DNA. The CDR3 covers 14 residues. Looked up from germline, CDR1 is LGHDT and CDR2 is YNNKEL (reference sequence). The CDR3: CASSQGTVGTEAFF.

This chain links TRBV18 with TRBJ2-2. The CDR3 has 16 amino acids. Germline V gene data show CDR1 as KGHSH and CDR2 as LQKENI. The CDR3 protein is CASSPLTATNTGELFF. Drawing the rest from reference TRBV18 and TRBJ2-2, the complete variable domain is NAGVMQNPRHLVRRRGQEARLRCSPMKGHSHVYWYRQLPEEGLKFMVYLQKENIIDESGMPKERFSAEFPKEGPSILRIQQVVRGDSAAYFCASSPLTATNTGELFFGEGSRLTVL.